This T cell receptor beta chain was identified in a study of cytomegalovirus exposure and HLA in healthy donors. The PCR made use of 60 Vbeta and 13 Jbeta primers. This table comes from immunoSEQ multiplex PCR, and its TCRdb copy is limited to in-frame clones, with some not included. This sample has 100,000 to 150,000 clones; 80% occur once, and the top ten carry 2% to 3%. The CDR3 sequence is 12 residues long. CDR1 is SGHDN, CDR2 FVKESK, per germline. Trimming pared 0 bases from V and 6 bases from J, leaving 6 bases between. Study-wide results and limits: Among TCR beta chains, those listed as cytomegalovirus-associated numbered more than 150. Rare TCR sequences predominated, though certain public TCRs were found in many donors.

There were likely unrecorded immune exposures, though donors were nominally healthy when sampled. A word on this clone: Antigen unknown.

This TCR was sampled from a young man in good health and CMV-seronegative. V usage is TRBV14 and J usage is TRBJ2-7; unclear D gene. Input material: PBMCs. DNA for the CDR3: TGTGCCAGCAGCCAAGATACACGCGAGCAGTACTTC. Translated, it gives CASSQDTREQYF. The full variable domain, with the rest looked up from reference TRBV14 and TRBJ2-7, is EAGVTQFPSHSVIEKGQTVTLRCDPISGHDNLYWYRRVMGKEIKFLLHFVKESKQDESGMPNNRFLAERTGGTYSTLKVQPAELEDSGVYFCASSQDTREQYFGPGTRLTVT.